This T cell receptor beta chain was profiled in a study of neoadjuvant anti-PD-1 for oral cavity cancer. On the study more broadly: Patients without progression got a fourth dose around day 43.

The sample holds a few counts of this clone. Survey sequencing of tumors mostly used 4.5 to 5 ug DNA, two replicates. The assay was immunoSEQ multiplex PCR, and TCRdb's table has in-frame clones only and misses some. The sample contains thousands of clones, roughly 60% of which appear only once. CDR3 length: 18 residues. V was shortened by 0 bases and J by 4 bases, with 17 bases between the two germline ends. Germline V gene data show CDR1 as SGDLS and CDR2 as YYNGEE. The TCR originated in a person aged 40 to 85 with oral cavity squamous cell carcinoma. The chain employs TRBV9 and TRBJ2-6; D unclear. The sample was tumor tissue, taken before nivolumab (anti-PD-1) treatment. This CDR3 is CASSVEGSVSSGANVLTF. The CDR3 DNA reads TGTGCCAGCAGCGTAGAAGGCTCAGTCTCCTCCGGGGCCAACGTCCTGACTTTC.